The 22 T cell receptor beta chains below were found in one sample sequenced in a study of STAT5B mutations in CD4+ large granular lymphocyte leukemia. Method: immunoSEQ multiplex PCR; TCRdb's copy keeps in-frame clones and lacks some. The sample records some 34,000 clones, about four fifths being singletons. Sequencing was performed on CD4+ T cells from blood buffy coats. The receptors were gathered from a human donor in good health.

The CDR3 sequence is CASSLTGMNTEAFF. CDR3 sequence (DNA): TGCGCCAGCAGCTTGACAGGAATGAACACTGAAGCTTTCTTT. The chain has TRBV5-1 and TRBJ1-1; D might be TRBD1 (5 bases). Deletions cut 1 base from V and 0 bases from J, with 7 bases between. The V gene's germline CDR1 is SGHRS and CDR2 YFSETQ. The length of the CDR3 is 14 residues.

Comment on this clone: This same CDR3 is encoded by further DNA sequences in the sample. The V gene is TRBV27, the J gene TRBJ2-7; no clear D. The CDR3 has 11 residues. Trimming left V 4 bases short and J 0 bases short, with 1 base between. Germline V gene sequence: CDR1 MNHEY, CDR2 SMNVEV (reference sequence). The CDR3: CASSSSYEQYF. The DNA of the CDR3 is TGTGCCAGCAGTTCCTCCTACGAGCAGTACTTC.

This rearrangement joins TRBV5-4 to TRBJ2-2; TRBD1 matches at 8 bases. Germline assignment: CDR1 SGHNT and CDR2 YYREEE (reference sequence). The CDR3 contains 16 residues. The ends lost 4 bases at V and 1 base at J; junction bases unmatched: 6. The CDR3 loop is CASSPRTGKNTGELFF. In nucleotides, the CDR3 is TGTGCCAGCAGCCCCCGGACAGGGAAGAACACCGGGGAGCTGTTTTTT.

V and J are TRBV2 and TRBJ2-7; 9 bases match TRBD1. CDR1 and CDR2 (germline): SNHLY, FYNNEI. V was clipped by 7 bases and J by 4 bases; unmatched bases: 8. The CDR3 consists of 14 residues. CDR3 bases: TGTGCCAGCACCCCCGGGACAGGGAGATACGAGCAGTACTTC. Amino acid sequence: CASTPGTGRYEQYF.

The chain recombines TRBV11-2 with TRBJ2-7; D is uncertain. The CDR3 spans 15 residues. The germline gives CDR1 SGHAT, CDR2 FQNNGV. The ends were cut back, 5 bases at V and 3 bases at J, with 17 bases in the middle. The CDR3 is CASSPSGVWDYEQYF. In DNA, the CDR3 is TGTGCCAGCAGCCCGAGTGGGGTTTGGGACTACGAGCAGTACTTC.

CDR3 nucleotides: TGCAGCGTTAAACAGGGCGGCACCGGGGAGCTGTTTTTT. Its translation is CSVKQGGTGELFF. The chain combines TRBV29-1 with TRBJ2-2; possibly TRBD1 for D (6 bases). Trimming took off 5 bases at V and 4 bases at J, with 11 bases between the two ends. Germline lookup yields CDR1 SQVTM and CDR2 ANQGSEA. This CDR3 is built from 13 residues.

The chain recombines TRBV27 with TRBJ1-6; the D is unclear. Per the germline V gene, CDR1 is MNHEY and CDR2 is SMNVEV (reference sequence). This CDR3 region has 14 residues. V dropped 3 bases and J dropped 9 bases, with 12 bases sitting between them. CDR3 amino acids: CASSFKGPSSPLHF. The DNA for the CDR3 is TGTGCCAGCAGTTTCAAAGGACCGTCTTCACCCCTCCACTTT.

The chain combines TRBV10-3 with TRBJ1-2, with 9 nucleotides matching TRBD1. Germline CDR1 ENHRY, CDR2 SYGVKD. The ends lost 3 bases at V and 2 bases at J; junction bases unmatched: 1. The CDR3 is made up of 14 amino acids. The CDR3 here is CAISEQGANYGYTF. The DNA for the CDR3 is TGTGCCATCAGTGAACAGGGGGCGAACTATGGCTACACCTTC.

This clone was seen more than once but under ten times. This rearrangement joins TRBV7-8 to TRBJ1-6; 9 nucleotides line up with TRBD1. The CDR3 is made up of 14 amino acids. Germline loops: CDR1 SGHVS, CDR2 FQNEAQ. After removal of 5 bases from V and 9 bases from J, the junction contained 5 bases not matched to a gene. The CDR3, as DNA: TGTGCCAGCAGCGCGGGACAGGGAGGTTCACCCCTCCACTTT. This sequence encodes CASSAGQGGSPLHF.

V and J are TRBV9 and TRBJ1-1; no clear D gene. The germline V gene has CDR1 SGDLS and CDR2 YYNGEE. The CDR3 runs 16 residues. V dropped 0 bases and J dropped 5 bases, with 17 bases sitting between them. The CDR3 coding sequence is TGTGCCAGCAGCGTAGTCCCCGAAACGGGATGGACTGAAGCTTTCTTT. This translates into CASSVVPETGWTEAFF.

This chain connects TRBV7-8 to TRBJ1-6; D gene unclear. The CDR3 is 13 residues long. The V gene lost 0 bases and the J gene lost 7 bases, with 4 bases spanning the gap. Germline CDR1 reads SGHVS; CDR2 reads FQNEAQ. The CDR3 DNA is TGTGCCAGCAGCTTAGCAGGGAATTCACCCCTCCACTTT. Its protein product is CASSLAGNSPLHF. Full variable domain (missing parts from reference TRBV7-8 and TRBJ1-6): GAGVSQSPRYKVAKRGQDVALRCDPISGHVSLFWYQQALGQGPEFLTYFQNEAQLDKSGLPSDRFFAERPEGSVSTLKIQRTQQEDSAVYLCASSLAGNSPLHFGNGTRLTVT.

This clone showed up just a few times. This specimen includes other DNA sequences encoding the same CDR3. The chain recombines TRBV14 with TRBJ2-1, with D possibly being TRBD1 (6 bases). The CDR3 contains 14 residues. Deletions cut 1 base from V and 2 bases from J, with 6 bases between. Per germline, CDR1 SGHDN and CDR2 FVKESK. DNA of the CDR3: TGTGCCAGCAGCCAAGGGGGGCCCTACAATGAGCAGTTCTTC. Translation: CASSQGGPYNEQFF.

The V and J genes are TRBV14 and TRBJ2-7, with unresolved D. Germline-derived CDR1 and CDR2 are SGHDN and FVKESK. The CDR3 is made up of 13 amino acids. Deletions cut 2 bases from V and 3 bases from J, with 8 bases between. Here the CDR3 DNA reads TGTGCCAGCAGCCAACTAGGCGTCTACGAGCAGTACTTC. It encodes CASSQLGVYEQYF.

This chain joins TRBV19 and TRBJ2-1; TRBD2 is a possible D gene (6 bases). This CDR3 has 14 amino acids. In germline, CDR1 is LNHDA, CDR2 SQIVND (reference sequence). Trimming removed 3 bases from V and 9 bases from J, with 15 bases in between. The CDR3 sequence: CASSMSPVGGEQFF. The DNA of the CDR3 is TGTGCCAGTAGTATGAGCCCCGTGGGAGGTGAGCAGTTCTTC.

CDR3 sequence (DNA): TGCGCCAGCAGCTCCGTTCAGGGGGCCCCGAATGAGCAGTTCTTC. Its translation is CASSSVQGAPNEQFF. The rearrangement joins TRBV5-1 to TRBJ2-1; 8 nucleotides match TRBD1. CDR3 size: 15 residues. The V segment lost 3 bases and the J segment 7 bases; nucleotides outside the gene matches: 9. Germline V CDR1 and CDR2: SGHRS, YFSETQ.

This clone came up a few times. The rearrangement links TRBV5-1 to TRBJ1-5; 9 positions agree with TRBD1. Per germline, CDR1 SGHRS and CDR2 YFSETQ. The V segment lost 4 bases and the J segment 4 bases; nucleotides outside the gene matches: 3. This CDR3 spans 14 amino acids. The CDR3 reads CASSPGTGNQPQHF. The CDR3 DNA sequence: TGCGCCAGCAGCCCAGGGACAGGGAATCAGCCCCAGCATTTT.

The chain couples TRBV5-1 to TRBJ1-1; TRBD1 agrees at 7 bases. The ends lost 0 bases at V and 5 bases at J; junction bases unmatched: 10. The CDR3 runs 16 residues. CDR1 and CDR2 from the germline V gene are SGHRS and YFSETQ. For the CDR3, the DNA is TGCGCCAGCAGCTTGGCCCTACAGGGGATGGCGACTGAAGCTTTCTTT. This translates into CASSLALQGMATEAFF.

This sequence joins TRBV5-1 and TRBJ2-2, with D possibly TRBD2 on 5 matching bases. V was pared by 4 bases and J by 6 bases, with 22 bases between. Germline CDR1 reads SGHRS; CDR2 reads YFSETQ. The length of the CDR3 is 17 residues. The CDR3: CASSIATRRRSPGELFF. The CDR3 DNA reads TGCGCCAGCAGCATAGCCACCCGACGGAGGTCCCCCGGGGAGCTGTTTTTT. The full variable domain, with the rest looked up from reference TRBV5-1 and TRBJ2-2, is KAGVTQTPRYLIKTRGQQVTLSCSPISGHRSVSWYQQTPGQGLQFLFEYFSETQRNKGNFPGRFSGRQFSNSRSEMNVSTLELGDSALYLCASSIATRRRSPGELFFGEGSRLTVL.

The chain is built from TRBV5-4 and TRBJ1-1; TRBD1 agrees at 8 bases. Germline CDR1 is SGHNT and CDR2 is YYREEE (reference sequence). This CDR3 spans 15 amino acids. V trimming: 0 bases; J trimming: 4 bases; junction bases outside the gene matches: 5. The CDR3: CASSLGQGASTEAFF. CDR3 sequence (DNA): TGTGCCAGCAGCTTGGGCCAGGGGGCCTCCACTGAAGCTTTCTTT.

This clone was observed once. The rearrangement joins TRBV30 to TRBJ2-5; the match to TRBD2 covers 13 bases. The germline CDR1 and CDR2 sequences are GTSNPN and SVGIG (reference sequence). The length of the CDR3 is 15 residues. With 7 bases clipped from V and 2 bases from J, the junction kept 7 bases outside the gene matches. This chain's CDR3 is CALGLAGALQETQYF. The DNA for the CDR3 is TGTGCCTTAGGACTAGCGGGGGCCCTACAAGAGACCCAGTACTTC.

As DNA, the CDR3 is TGCGCCAGCAGCTCCGTCCGGGGCAGTGTTATTAGTCAAGAGACCCAGTACTTC. It encodes CASSSVRGSVISQETQYF. This chain connects TRBV5-1 to TRBJ2-5; the D call may be TRBD1 or TRBD2 (5 bases each). The CDR3 is 18 residues long. The V gene's germline CDR1 is SGHRS and CDR2 YFSETQ. The V end was cut by 3 bases, the J end by 2 bases, with 23 bases between.

The chain uses TRBV14 and TRBJ2-7; 7 nucleotides agree with TRBD2. Germline CDR1 is SGHDN and CDR2 is FVKESK. The junction had 12 bases not matched to a gene; V was cut back by 1 base and J by 6 bases. CDR3 size: 16 residues. This CDR3 reads CASSQVTGGTGGEQYF. The CDR3 DNA follows: TGTGCCAGCAGCCAAGTTACCGGTGGAACGGGGGGCGAGCAGTACTTC.